A selection of T cell receptor beta chains follows, all from one sample in a study of T cells in Graves' hyperthyroidism and ophthalmopathy. TCRdb passed the multiplex PCR reads through MiXCR, listing each CDR3 protein once. The sample includes hundreds of thousands of distinct CDR3 sequences, 14% of them seen just once. The sequencing input was blood. These receptors originate from a young woman with Graves' hyperthyroidism. CDR3s include the opening cysteine and the closing phenylalanine or tryptophan. The D gene is left open where the match is weak.

j_call,v_call,d_call,cdr3_aa
TRBJ2-5,TRBV29-1,TRBD1,CSVVGQGFWETQYF
TRBJ2-7,TRBV15,NA,CATSRGGGLNSYEQYF
TRBJ2-5,TRBV19,NA,CASSIAGVEETQYF
TRBJ2-7,TRBV5-6,TRBD1,CASSDAGTGGYEQYF
TRBJ2-7,TRBV20-1,NA,CSAATELWTQYF
TRBJ2-2,TRBV28,NA,CASSLQTASNTGELFF
TRBJ2-2,TRBV7-8,TRBD2,CASIKTSGYTGELFF
TRBJ2-5,TRBV12-3/TRBV12-4,TRBD2,CASTPGGTQYF
TRBJ2-7,TRBV6-1,NA,CASSYRGATYEQYF
TRBJ1-1,TRBV15,NA,CATSRVTGMNTEAFF
TRBJ1-1,TRBV6-1,NA,CASRRDKTEAFF
TRBJ2-7,TRBV6-6,NA,CASSYSQVEQYF
TRBJ2-2,TRBV6-1,TRBD1,CASRRQGPVALANTGELFF
TRBJ2-3,TRBV30,TRBD2,CAWSSPGLAGGFSADTQYF
TRBJ2-5,TRBV10-3,NA,CAISESEVGETQYF
TRBJ2-1,TRBV2,NA,CASSGRARFSYDEQFF
TRBJ2-1,TRBV7-6,TRBD2,CASSLRPTSGRINEQFF
TRBJ2-7,TRBV12-2,NA,CASRSLGKAGLRYEQYF
TRBJ2-3,TRBV27,TRBD2,CASNAMGLAGGPIGDTQYF
TRBJ2-3,TRBV3-1,TRBD2,CASSQAKRGGTDTQYF
TRBJ1-1,TRBV30,NA,CAWQSQVNTEAFF
TRBJ2-7,TRBV7-2,TRBD1,CASSLQGALSYEQYF
TRBJ2-7,TRBV18,TRBD2,CASSRQGAQGGPSYEQYF
TRBJ2-3,TRBV15,NA,CATSRVNPFSPGGTDTQYF
TRBJ1-5,TRBV18,NA,CASSPDGQGRNQPQHF
TRBJ2-7,TRBV6-2/TRBV6-3,NA,CASSYKISHTTHYEQYF
TRBJ2-1,TRBV7-3,NA,CASSLRSASRFYNEQFF
TRBJ1-4,TRBV3-1,NA,CASSQARGTNEEKLFF
TRBJ1-3,TRBV28,NA,CASSLTGGGNTIYF
TRBJ2-7,TRBV2,NA,CASSVIRVEQYF
TRBJ2-7,TRBV9,NA,CASSASPKGGEQYF